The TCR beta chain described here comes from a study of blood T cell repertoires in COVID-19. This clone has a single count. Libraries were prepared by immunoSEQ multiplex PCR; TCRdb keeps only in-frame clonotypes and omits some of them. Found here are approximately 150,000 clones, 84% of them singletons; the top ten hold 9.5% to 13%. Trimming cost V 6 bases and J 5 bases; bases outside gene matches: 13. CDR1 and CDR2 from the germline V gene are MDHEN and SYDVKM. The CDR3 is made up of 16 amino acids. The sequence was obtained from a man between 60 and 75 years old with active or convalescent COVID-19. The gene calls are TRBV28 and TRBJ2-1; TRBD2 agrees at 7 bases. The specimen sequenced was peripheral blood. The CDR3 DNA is TGTGCCAGCAGGGGGGGTTCGGCGGGGGACGACAATGAGCAGTTCTTC. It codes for CASRGGSAGDDNEQFF.